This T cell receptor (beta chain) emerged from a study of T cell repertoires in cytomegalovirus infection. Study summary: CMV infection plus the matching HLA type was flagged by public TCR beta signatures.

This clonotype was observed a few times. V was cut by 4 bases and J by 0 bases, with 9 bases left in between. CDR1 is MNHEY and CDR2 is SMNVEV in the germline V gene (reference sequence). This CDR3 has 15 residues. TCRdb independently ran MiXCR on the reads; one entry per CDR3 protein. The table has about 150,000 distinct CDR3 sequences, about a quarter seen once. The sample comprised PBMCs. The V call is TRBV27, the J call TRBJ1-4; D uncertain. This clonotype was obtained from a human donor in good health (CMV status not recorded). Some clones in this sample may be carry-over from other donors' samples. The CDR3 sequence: CASSSLGATNEKLFF. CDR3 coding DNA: TGTGCCAGCAGTTCATTGGGCGCAACTAATGAAAAACTGTTTTTT.